This TCR beta chain was sequenced in a study of cytomegalovirus exposure and HLA in healthy donors. PCR primers comprised 60 Vbeta and 13 Jbeta primers. The protocol was immunoSEQ multiplex PCR, while the TCRdb copy is restricted to in-frame clones and leaves out a portion. This sample carries under 70,000 clones, with about 9.2% going to the ten biggest clones. V shed 2 bases and J shed 0 bases, with 8 bases lying between them. Per germline, CDR1 LNHDA and CDR2 SQIVND (reference sequence). The CDR3 runs 15 residues. As concerns this clone: Antigen specificity is unknown.

Study findings and constraints: In a later analysis, TCR beta V- and J-gene trimming showed a link to a missense DCLRE1C variant. Clonal expansion was found to be greater in HLA-associated TCR beta chains than in equally common others in a later analysis.

The TCR sequence derives from a man in his forties or fifties in good health and CMV-seropositive. V gene TRBV19 combines with J gene TRBJ1-5; maybe TRBD1 (5 bases). The sample comprised PBMCs. CDR3 DNA: TGTGCCAGTAGTATAAGGGGATATAGCAATCAGCCCCAGCATTTT. Translation: CASSIRGYSNQPQHF.